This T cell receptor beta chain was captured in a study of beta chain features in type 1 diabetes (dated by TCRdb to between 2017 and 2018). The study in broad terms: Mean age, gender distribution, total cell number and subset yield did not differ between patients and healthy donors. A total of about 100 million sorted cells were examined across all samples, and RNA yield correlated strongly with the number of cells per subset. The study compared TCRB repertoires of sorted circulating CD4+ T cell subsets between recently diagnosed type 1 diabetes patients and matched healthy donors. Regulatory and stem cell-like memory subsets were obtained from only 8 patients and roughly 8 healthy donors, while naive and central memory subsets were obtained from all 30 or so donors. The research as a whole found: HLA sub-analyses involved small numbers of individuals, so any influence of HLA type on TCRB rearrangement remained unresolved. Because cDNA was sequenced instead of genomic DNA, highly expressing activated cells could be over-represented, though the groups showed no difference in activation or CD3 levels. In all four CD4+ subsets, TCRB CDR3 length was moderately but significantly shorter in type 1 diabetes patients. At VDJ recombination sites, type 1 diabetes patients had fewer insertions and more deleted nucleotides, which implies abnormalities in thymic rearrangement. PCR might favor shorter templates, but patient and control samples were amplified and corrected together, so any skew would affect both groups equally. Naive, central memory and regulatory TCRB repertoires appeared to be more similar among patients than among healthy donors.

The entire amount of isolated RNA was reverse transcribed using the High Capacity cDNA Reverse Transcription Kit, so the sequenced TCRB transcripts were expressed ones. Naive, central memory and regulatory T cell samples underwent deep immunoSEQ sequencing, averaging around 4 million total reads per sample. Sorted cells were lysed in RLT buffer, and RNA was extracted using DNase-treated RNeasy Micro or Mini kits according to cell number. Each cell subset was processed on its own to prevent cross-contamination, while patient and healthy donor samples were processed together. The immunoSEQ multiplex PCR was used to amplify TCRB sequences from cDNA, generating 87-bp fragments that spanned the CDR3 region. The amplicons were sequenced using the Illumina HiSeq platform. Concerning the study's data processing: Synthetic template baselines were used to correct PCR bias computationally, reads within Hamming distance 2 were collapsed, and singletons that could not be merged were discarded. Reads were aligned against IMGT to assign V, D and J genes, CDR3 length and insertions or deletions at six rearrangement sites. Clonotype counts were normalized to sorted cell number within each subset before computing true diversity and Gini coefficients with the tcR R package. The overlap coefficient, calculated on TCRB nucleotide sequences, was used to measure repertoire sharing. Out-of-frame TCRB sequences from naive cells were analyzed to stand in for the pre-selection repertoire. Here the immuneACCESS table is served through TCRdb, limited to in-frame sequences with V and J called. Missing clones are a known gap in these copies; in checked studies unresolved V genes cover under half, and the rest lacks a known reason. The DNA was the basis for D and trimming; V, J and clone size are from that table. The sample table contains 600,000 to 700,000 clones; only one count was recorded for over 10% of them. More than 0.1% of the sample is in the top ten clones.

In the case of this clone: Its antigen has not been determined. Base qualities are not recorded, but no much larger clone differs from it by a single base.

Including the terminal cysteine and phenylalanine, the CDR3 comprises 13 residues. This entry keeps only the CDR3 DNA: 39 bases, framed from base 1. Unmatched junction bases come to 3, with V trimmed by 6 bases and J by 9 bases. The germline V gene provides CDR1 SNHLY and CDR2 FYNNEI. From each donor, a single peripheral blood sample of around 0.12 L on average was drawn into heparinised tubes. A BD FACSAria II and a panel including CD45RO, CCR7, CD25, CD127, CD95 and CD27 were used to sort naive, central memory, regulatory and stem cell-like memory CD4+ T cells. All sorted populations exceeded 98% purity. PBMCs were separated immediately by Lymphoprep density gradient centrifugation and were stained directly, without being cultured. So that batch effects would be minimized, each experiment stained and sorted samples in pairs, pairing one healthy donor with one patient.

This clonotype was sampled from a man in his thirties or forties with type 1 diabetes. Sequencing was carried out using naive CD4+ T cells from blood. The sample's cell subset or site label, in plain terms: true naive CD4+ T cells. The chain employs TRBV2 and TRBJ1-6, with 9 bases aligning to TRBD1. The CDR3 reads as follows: CASRTGGGSPLHF. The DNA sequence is TGTGCCAGCAGGACAGGGGGAGGTTCACCCCTCCACTTT.